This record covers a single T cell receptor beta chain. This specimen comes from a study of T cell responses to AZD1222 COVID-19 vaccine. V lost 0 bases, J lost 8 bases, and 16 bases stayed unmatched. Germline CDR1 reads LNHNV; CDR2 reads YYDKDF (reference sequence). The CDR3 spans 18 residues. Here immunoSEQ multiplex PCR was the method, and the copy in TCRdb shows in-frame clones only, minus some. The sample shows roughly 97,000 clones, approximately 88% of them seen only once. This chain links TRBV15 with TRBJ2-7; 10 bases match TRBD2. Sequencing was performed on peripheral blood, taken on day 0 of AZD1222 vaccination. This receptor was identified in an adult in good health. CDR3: CATSREAGLLAGVSKQYF. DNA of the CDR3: TGTGCCACCAGCAGAGAAGCGGGCCTCCTAGCGGGAGTTAGCAAGCAGTACTTC.